This TCR beta chain is drawn from a study of Ad26.COV2.S vaccination and SARS-CoV-2 variants. Study-level findings and limits: Researchers reported similar non-spike TCR breadth in vaccine and placebo recipients. Estimates derived from TCR breadth and depth analyses may have underestimated total T cell responses. Reports say spike-specific CD8+ and CD4+ T cell responses covered substantial breadth after vaccination.

The ends were cut back, 8 bases at V and 2 bases at J, with 11 bases in the middle. Germline V gene lookup returns CDR1 MNHEY and CDR2 SMNVEV (reference sequence). The CDR3 spans 13 residues. With respect to this clone: Antigen: not known.

The treatment was: approximately 18 received Ad26.COV2.S at low or high dose, single or two shots; roughly 5 received placebo; per-sample allocation not given. Sample collection was performed on day 63 after the first vaccine or placebo injection. Assay: immunoSEQ multiplex PCR; the TCRdb copy retains only in-frame clones and omits some. The sample yields hundreds of thousands of clones, around 90% seen once. The clonotype was recovered from a person between 18 and 65 years old who received the Ad26.COV2.S COVID-19 vaccine or a placebo. Specimen: peripheral blood, collected in a trial of Ad26.COV2.S vaccine versus placebo. The genes are TRBV27 and TRBJ2-3; D assignment may be TRBD1 or TRBD2 (6 bases each). The CDR3 DNA sequence: TGTGCCAGCGGGAGGACAGTCACAGATACGCAGTATTTT. It yields the protein CASGRTVTDTQYF.